Shown below are 5 T cell receptor beta chains from a single sample sequenced in a study of shared clonotypes between healthy human individuals. Naive CD8 cells lacked CD45RO, underwent positive selection for CCR7 and left out terminally differentiated effector memory CD45RA+ cells. The table came from immunoSEQ multiplex PCR; TCRdb's copy has only in-frame clones and leaves some out. The sample contains about 1.9 million clones, 93% of which appear only once. The sample comprised naive CD8+ T cells from PBMCs. These receptors were taken from a man aged 18-30 years in good health. Some clones in this sample may be carry-over from other donors' samples.

J is TRBJ1-5 and V is TRBV27; D is perhaps TRBD1 (5 bases). This CDR3 comprises 14 residues. Trimming stripped 3 bases from V and 6 bases from J, with 12 bases between. Germline V gene data show CDR1 as MNHEY and CDR2 as SMNVEV (reference sequence). The CDR3 region has the DNA TGTGCCAGCAGTTTTGACAGAGGGTCTCAGCCCCAGCATTTT. Translated: CASSFDRGSQPQHF.

Written as DNA, the CDR3 is TGTGCCAGCTTGGGGGGGGGACGGTTGAACACTGAAGCTTTCTTT. This encodes CASLGGGRLNTEAFF. The chain joins TRBV6-1 to TRBJ1-1, with D possibly TRBD1 on 5 matching bases. Germline loops: CDR1 MNHNS, CDR2 SASEGT. Trimming removed 8 bases at V and 0 bases at J, with 16 bases between. The CDR3 length is 15 residues.

This clone was counted a single time. Other DNA sequences within the sample encode an identical CDR3. CDR3 protein: CSVRGQGNEQFF. CDR3 DNA: TGCAGCGTACGGGGACAGGGGAATGAGCAGTTCTTC. The V and J genes are TRBV29-1 and TRBJ2-1; 10 bases map to TRBD1. Germline V gene sequence: CDR1 SQVTM, CDR2 ANQGSEA. The CDR3 sequence is 12 residues long. V trimming: 6 bases; J trimming: 7 bases; junction bases outside the gene matches: 3.

The chain is built from TRBV18 and TRBJ1-3; D is ambiguous. Germline V lookup: CDR1 KGHSH, CDR2 LQKENI. V lost 6 bases and J 5 bases, leaving 14 bases between the germline ends. This CDR3 has 14 amino acids. CDR3 loop: CASSPTGDRNTIYF. CDR3 coding DNA: TGTGCCAGCTCCCCAACTGGAGATAGAAACACCATATATTTT.

The J gene is TRBJ1-1, the V gene TRBV9, with D perhaps TRBD1 (5 bases). Germline V gene lookup returns CDR1 SGDLS and CDR2 YYNGEE. V was shortened by 3 bases and J by 5 bases, with 17 bases between the two germline ends. The CDR3 has 15 amino acids. CDR3 protein: CASSGLTGLGTEAFF. CDR3 nucleotides: TGTGCCAGCAGCGGACTCACGGGGCTGGGTACTGAAGCTTTCTTT.